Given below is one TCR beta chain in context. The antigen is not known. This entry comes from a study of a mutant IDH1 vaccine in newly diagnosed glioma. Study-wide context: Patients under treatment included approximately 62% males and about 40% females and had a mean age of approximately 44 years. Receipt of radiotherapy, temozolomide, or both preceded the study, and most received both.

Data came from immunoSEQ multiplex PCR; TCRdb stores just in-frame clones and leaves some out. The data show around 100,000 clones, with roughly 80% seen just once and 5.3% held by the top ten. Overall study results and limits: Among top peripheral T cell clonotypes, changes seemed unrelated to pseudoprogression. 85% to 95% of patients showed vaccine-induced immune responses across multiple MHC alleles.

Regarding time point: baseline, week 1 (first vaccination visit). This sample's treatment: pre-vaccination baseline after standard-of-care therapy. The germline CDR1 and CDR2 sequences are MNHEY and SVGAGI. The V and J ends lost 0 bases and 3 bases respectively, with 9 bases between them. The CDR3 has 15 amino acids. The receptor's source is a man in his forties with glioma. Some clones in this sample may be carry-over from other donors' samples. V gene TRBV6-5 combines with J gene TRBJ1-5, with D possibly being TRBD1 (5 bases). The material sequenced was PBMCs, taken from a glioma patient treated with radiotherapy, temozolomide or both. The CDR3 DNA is TGTGCCAGCAGTTACTCGATGGGGCCCAATCAGCCCCAGCATTTT. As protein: CASSYSMGPNQPQHF.